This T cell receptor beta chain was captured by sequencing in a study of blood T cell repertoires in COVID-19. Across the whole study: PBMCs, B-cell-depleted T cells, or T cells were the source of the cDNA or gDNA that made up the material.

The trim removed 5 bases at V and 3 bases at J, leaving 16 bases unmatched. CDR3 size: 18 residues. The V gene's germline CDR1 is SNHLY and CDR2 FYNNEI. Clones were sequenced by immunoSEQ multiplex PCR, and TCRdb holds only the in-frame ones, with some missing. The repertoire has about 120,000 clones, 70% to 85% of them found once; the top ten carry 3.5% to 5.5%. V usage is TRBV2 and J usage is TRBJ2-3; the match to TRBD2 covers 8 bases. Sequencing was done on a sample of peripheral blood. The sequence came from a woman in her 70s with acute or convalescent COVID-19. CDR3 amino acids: CASSPGVAGRDWTDTQYF. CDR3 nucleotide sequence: TGTGCCAGCAGTCCCGGGGTAGCGGGGAGGGATTGGACAGATACGCAGTATTTT.